Presented here are 20 T cell receptor beta chains from one specimen sequenced in a study of blood T cells in healthy people across ages. Then a second PCR, running about 6 to 11 cycles, was carried out with a sample-barcoded 5' primer and a J-beta primer mix. TCRdb reprocessed the 5' RACE reads with MiXCR, giving one entry per CDR3 protein. The sample consists of hundreds of thousands of distinct CDR3 sequences, about 34% of them appearing once. The sample taken for sequencing was blood. The receptor source for this set is a woman older than 75 in good health.

The chain links TRBV7-2 to TRBJ2-1; TRBD2 might be the D (5 bases). The length of the CDR3 is 15 residues. Trimming left V 8 bases short and J 4 bases short, with 18 bases between. Germline V gives CDR1 SGHTA, CDR2 FQGNSA. The CDR3 loop reads CASEGSSKAYNEQFF. CDR3 nucleotide sequence: TGTGCCAGCGAGGGTTCATCCAAAGCATACAATGAGCAGTTCTTC.

This clonotype was counted at least ten times. The chain combines TRBV20-1 with TRBJ2-7, with 11 bases matching TRBD1. From germline, CDR1 is DFQATT and CDR2 SNEGSKA (reference sequence). Trimming removed 0 bases from V and 6 bases from J; junction bases left unmatched: 13. The CDR3 has 17 residues. The CDR3 DNA follows: TGCAGTGCTAGAGATTTCGGGGCGGGACAGGGGGGACGCGAGCAGTACTTC. It encodes CSARDFGAGQGGREQYF.

This clonotype came up many times. J is TRBJ1-6 and V is TRBV10-3; 8 nucleotides align to TRBD1. In germline, CDR1 is ENHRY, CDR2 SYGVKD. This CDR3 spans 15 amino acids. The trim removed 2 bases at V and 9 bases at J, leaving 6 bases unmatched. DNA for the CDR3: TGTGCCATCAGTGAGGGACAGGGCCCGGGTTCACCCCTCCACTTT. This sequence encodes CAISEGQGPGSPLHF.

Regarding this clonotype: The junction departs from the called germline gene at one end, perhaps through a read error. V usage is TRBV7-8 and J usage is TRBJ1-2, with D possibly TRBD1 on 6 matching bases. Germline CDR1 SGHVS, CDR2 FQNEAQ. This CDR3 has 18 residues. The CDR3 sequence is CASSLEAQGSQFSGGCTF. CDR3 sequence (DNA): TGTGCCAGCAGCTTAGAAGCCCAGGGGAGTCAATTCAGCGGTGGCTGCACCTTC.

This clonotype was recorded at least ten times. The genes are TRBV6-6 and TRBJ2-3, with D perhaps being TRBD1 or TRBD2 (6 bases each). CDR3 length equals 15 residues. Trimming took off 3 bases at V and 3 bases at J, with 13 bases between the two ends. The germline gives CDR1 MNHNY, CDR2 SVGAGI (reference sequence). The DNA for the CDR3 is TGTGCCAGCAGTTATGTAGGGGGGCTTACAGATACGCAGTATTTT. The encoded protein is CASSYVGGLTDTQYF.

This chain uses TRBV20-1 with TRBJ2-1; D remains unclear. The V gene's germline CDR1 is DFQATT and CDR2 SNEGSKA (reference sequence). The CDR3 extends over 16 amino acids. Trimming stripped 0 bases from V and 1 base from J, with 13 bases between. This CDR3 reads CSARDYPRSSYNEQFF. In DNA, the CDR3 is TGCAGTGCTAGAGATTACCCCAGGTCTTCCTACAATGAGCAGTTCTTC.

This clonotype was seen many times. The rearrangement uses TRBV20-1 and TRBJ2-5; TRBD2 aligns across 7 bases. From germline, CDR1 is DFQATT and CDR2 SNEGSKA (reference sequence). The V gene end was trimmed by 0 bases and the J gene end by 11 bases; junction bases not matched to a gene: 9. The CDR3 spans 13 residues. For the CDR3, the DNA is TGCAGTGCTAGAGAGATGGTGGCGGGGGAGCAGTACTTC. Protein product: CSAREMVAGEQYF.

This clonotype was seen more than once but under ten times. This chain uses TRBV28 with TRBJ2-6; D ambiguous. The CDR3 runs to 12 residues. Trimming shortened V by 10 bases and J by 1 base, and 5 bases separated the two germline ends. Per germline, CDR1 MDHEN and CDR2 SYDVKM. The CDR3 reads CATLSGANVLTF. CDR3 DNA sequence: TGTGCCACCCTGTCTGGGGCCAACGTCCTGACTTTC.

As regards this clonotype: A much bigger clone sits one base away, suggesting this may be a read error. V usage is TRBV11-3 and J usage is TRBJ1-5; D is uncertain. Germline V gives CDR1 SGHNT, CDR2 YENEEA. This CDR3 is built from 11 residues. CDR3 nucleotides: TGTGCCAGCGACCTCCATCAGCCCCCGCATTTT. This codes for CASDLHQPPHF.

This clonotype was seen many times. V usage is TRBV5-6 and J usage is TRBJ2-7, with D unclear. V was shortened by 5 bases and J by 7 bases, with 19 bases between the two germline ends. This CDR3 comprises 14 residues. In germline, CDR1 is SGHDT, CDR2 YYEEEE. In DNA, the CDR3 is TGTGCCAGCAGAGGACCGGGCCCTACTATGGAGCAGTACTTC. It codes for CASRGPGPTMEQYF.

This clonotype was recorded a few times. This chain uses TRBV7-2 with TRBJ1-1; D gene uncertain. V dropped 1 base and J dropped 10 bases, with 13 bases sitting between them. Germline V gene lookup returns CDR1 SGHTA and CDR2 FQGNSA. The CDR3 extends over 13 amino acids. Written as DNA, the CDR3 is TGTGCCAGCAGCTTAGAACGATTGGGGATAGCTTTCTTT. Translated: CASSLERLGIAFF.

The chain recombines TRBV28 with TRBJ2-7, with 7 bases identical to TRBD1. V shed 2 bases, J shed 5 bases, and the junction held 9 bases outside the gene matches. CDR1 MDHEN and CDR2 SYDVKM come from the germline V gene. The length of the CDR3 is 15 residues. CDR3 in DNA: TGTGCCAGCAGTTTAGGTGACAGGGATTTCCACGAGCAGTACTTC. Protein: CASSLGDRDFHEQYF.

This clonotype was observed at least ten times. The chain has TRBV24-1 and TRBJ2-1; no definite D call. The length of the CDR3 is 14 residues. The ends were cut back, 3 bases at V and 9 bases at J, with 14 bases in the middle. Per the germline V gene, CDR1 is KGHDR and CDR2 is SFDVKD. This CDR3 reads CATSDPFKGLEQFF. The CDR3 DNA is TGTGCCACCAGTGATCCCTTTAAGGGTCTTGAGCAGTTCTTC.

This chain joins TRBV9 and TRBJ2-3; D may match TRBD1 or TRBD2 (5 bases each). Germline CDR1 SGDLS, CDR2 YYNGEE. Trimming pared 3 bases from V and 3 bases from J, leaving 17 bases between. This CDR3 comprises 16 residues. The CDR3 is CASSGPPGDLTDTQYF. The DNA of the CDR3 is TGTGCCAGCAGCGGCCCCCCTGGGGACCTAACAGATACGCAGTATTTT.

This clonotype has ten or more counts. The V call is TRBV7-2, the J call TRBJ1-5; D not certain. The germline V gene has CDR1 SGHTA and CDR2 FQGNSA. V lost 4 bases and J 1 base, leaving 11 bases between the germline ends. This CDR3 is built from 15 residues. DNA of the CDR3: TGTGCCAGCAGCTATGGGCCCGGGAGCAATCAGCCCCAGCATTTT. Its translation: CASSYGPGSNQPQHF.

This chain joins TRBV20-1 and TRBJ1-6; TRBD1 is a possible D gene (5 bases). This CDR3 is 13 amino acids long. V gave up 0 bases and J gave up 10 bases, with 10 bases separating them. Germline V gene lookup returns CDR1 DFQATT and CDR2 SNEGSKA (reference sequence). Written as DNA, the CDR3 is TGCAGTGCTAGAGACAGGGCGGGATCACCCCTCCACTTT. This sequence encodes CSARDRAGSPLHF.

This clonotype appeared many times. This rearrangement joins TRBV20-1 to TRBJ2-5; D not certain. The CDR3 sequence is 12 residues long. Germline values: CDR1 DFQATT, CDR2 SNEGSKA (reference sequence). Trimming left V 1 base short and J 4 bases short, with 7 bases between. The CDR3 loop reads CSARAAGETQYF. DNA of the CDR3: TGCAGTGCTAGAGCGGCCGGAGAGACCCAGTACTTC.

A word on this clonotype: Compared with germline, one end of the junction differs, possibly owing to a read error. V and J are TRBV7-7 and TRBJ1-2; D perhaps matches TRBD1 (5 bases). CDR1 and CDR2 (germline): SSHAT, FNYEAQ (reference sequence). The CDR3 runs 15 residues. The CDR3 sequence: CASSLATRDNYGYTF. The CDR3 DNA follows: TGTGCTAGCAGCTTAGCCACCAGGGACAACTATGGCTACACCTTC.

This clonotype came up many times. The genes are TRBV12-3 or TRBV12-4 and TRBJ1-6; no clear D gene. This CDR3 has 14 amino acids. V lost 1 base and J lost 9, with 10 bases in between. The CDR3 reads CASSLGVSGSPLHF. CDR3 coding DNA: TGTGCCAGCAGTTTAGGGGTCAGCGGTTCACCCCTCCACTTT.

This clonotype showed up many times. One end of the junction is discordant with germline, which a read error may explain. This chain joins TRBV4-3 and TRBJ1-2; no clear D. This CDR3 has 14 amino acids. CDR1 and CDR2 from the germline V gene are LGHNA and YSLEER. The DNA of the CDR3 is TGCGCCGGCAGCCAAGATTTTGGGAGGGATGGCTACACCTTC. The encoded protein is CAGSQDFGRDGYTF.